This is a list of T cell receptor beta chains from one sample in a study of identical twins. From the 5' RACE reads, TCRdb called clonotypes with MiXCR, one entry per CDR3 protein. Of hundreds of thousands of distinct CDR3 sequences in the sample, approximately 6.1% are singletons; the top ten hold approximately 1.6%. The sequenced sample consisted of naive T cells sorted from blood. These receptors were collected from a man between 18 and 29 years old in good health. CDR3s include the opening cysteine and the closing phenylalanine or tryptophan. The order of the fields is CDR3 DNA, CDR3 protein, clone size, V gene, D gene, J gene. D genes are given only for firm matches. The size field is filled for only some rows; it gives once, few, many or a size class.

cdr3_nt: TGTGCCAGCACCTGGGCTTTGGCAGACGGTGAAAAACTGTTTTTT
cdr3_aa: CASTWALADGEKLFF
clone_size: many
v_call: TRBV7-9
d_call: -
j_call: TRBJ1-4

cdr3_nt: TGTGCCAGCAGCTTGGGGTCCATGAATGAGCAGTTCTTC
cdr3_aa: CASSLGSMNEQFF
clone_size: few
v_call: TRBV5-5
d_call: -
j_call: TRBJ2-1

cdr3_nt: TGTGCCAGCAGGGGTTCCGGGACAGCTTCCTACAATGAGCAGTTCTTC
cdr3_aa: CASRGSGTASYNEQFF
clone_size: many
v_call: TRBV6-1
d_call: TRBD1
j_call: TRBJ2-1

cdr3_nt: TGTGCCAGCAGAGACAGGGACAAAGGTCTTAATTCGCCCCAGCATTTT
cdr3_aa: CASRDRDKGLNSPQHF
clone_size: few
v_call: TRBV6-2/TRBV6-3
d_call: TRBD1
j_call: TRBJ1-5

cdr3_nt: TGTGCCAGCGGTGGCAGGCCCTCGAACACCGGGGAGCTGTTTTTT
cdr3_aa: CASGGRPSNTGELFF
clone_size: many
v_call: TRBV28
d_call: -
j_call: TRBJ2-2

cdr3_nt: TGTGCCAGCAGTTTAGGTGCTTCACCCCTCCACTTT
cdr3_aa: CASSLGASPLHF
clone_size: -
v_call: TRBV12-3/TRBV12-4
d_call: -
j_call: TRBJ1-6

cdr3_nt: TGTGCCACCAGTGATCGAATAGCGAGTAGCTCCTACAATGAGCAGTTCTTC
cdr3_aa: CATSDRIASSSYNEQFF
clone_size: many
v_call: TRBV24-1
d_call: -
j_call: TRBJ2-1

cdr3_nt: TGTGCCAGCAGCACTGGACAGGGGAGAACAGATACGCAGTATTTT
cdr3_aa: CASSTGQGRTDTQYF
clone_size: -
v_call: TRBV5-6
d_call: TRBD1
j_call: TRBJ2-3

cdr3_nt: TGTGCCAGCAGCCAAGGGACAGACAATCAGCCCCAGCATTTT
cdr3_aa: CASSQGTDNQPQHF
clone_size: many
v_call: TRBV3-1
d_call: -
j_call: TRBJ1-5

cdr3_nt: TGTGCCAGCAGCCCCCTTAAGGACAGTTCCCCTCTCGACGAGCAGTACTTC
cdr3_aa: CASSPLKDSSPLDEQYF
clone_size: -
v_call: TRBV11-2
d_call: -
j_call: TRBJ2-7

cdr3_nt: TGTGCCAGCAGCTTGAGGCCGGTCGACACCGGGGAGCTGTTTTTT
cdr3_aa: CASSLRPVDTGELFF
clone_size: -
v_call: TRBV7-9
d_call: -
j_call: TRBJ2-2

cdr3_nt: TGTGCCAGCAGTTTAGCCCGGCGGTCACCCCTCCACTTT
cdr3_aa: CASSLARRSPLHF
clone_size: many
v_call: TRBV12-3/TRBV12-4
d_call: -
j_call: TRBJ1-6

cdr3_nt: TGTGCCAGCAGCTTTCCGACAATCCGCACAGATACGCAGTATTTT
cdr3_aa: CASSFPTIRTDTQYF
clone_size: few
v_call: TRBV7-9
d_call: -
j_call: TRBJ2-3

cdr3_nt: TGCAGCGGTGACACAGGAAGGTACCAAGAGACCCAGTACTTC
cdr3_aa: CSGDTGRYQETQYF
clone_size: -
v_call: TRBV29-1
d_call: -
j_call: TRBJ2-5

cdr3_nt: TGCGCCAGCAGCCGGGACCGGCCCGTCGATGAGCAGTTCTTC
cdr3_aa: CASSRDRPVDEQFF
clone_size: many
v_call: TRBV5-1
d_call: -
j_call: TRBJ2-1

cdr3_nt: TGCAGTGCTAGGAGACTAGCGGGAGGATCTAGGGAGCTGTTTTTT
cdr3_aa: CSARRLAGGSRELFF
clone_size: few
v_call: TRBV20-1
d_call: TRBD2
j_call: TRBJ2-2

cdr3_nt: TGTGCCAGCAGCCCAGAAAGGAGGTCCACTGAAGCTTTCTTT
cdr3_aa: CASSPERRSTEAFF
clone_size: many
v_call: TRBV7-8
d_call: -
j_call: TRBJ1-1

cdr3_nt: TGCAGTCTGCAGCGGGACTCGGGCGGGGAGCTGTTTTTT
cdr3_aa: CSLQRDSGGELFF
clone_size: -
v_call: TRBV20-1
d_call: TRBD2
j_call: TRBJ2-2

cdr3_nt: TGTGCCAGCAGACGCCGGGATAAGAATTCACCCCTCCACTTT
cdr3_aa: CASRRRDKNSPLHF
clone_size: few
v_call: TRBV12-3/TRBV12-4
d_call: -
j_call: TRBJ1-6

cdr3_nt: TGCAGTGCTAGAGATACGGAAACTAGCGGGAGGCCCAATGAGCAGTTCTTC
cdr3_aa: CSARDTETSGRPNEQFF
clone_size: -
v_call: TRBV20-1
d_call: TRBD2
j_call: TRBJ2-1

cdr3_nt: TGTGCCAGCAGCTTGGCGACAGGGAGTATAGGCACAGATACGCAGTATTTT
cdr3_aa: CASSLATGSIGTDTQYF
clone_size: many
v_call: TRBV5-5
d_call: TRBD1
j_call: TRBJ2-3

cdr3_nt: TGCAGTGCTGCGGGACTGCTTGCCTACTACAATGAGCAGTTCTTC
cdr3_aa: CSAAGLLAYYNEQFF
clone_size: few
v_call: TRBV20-1
d_call: -
j_call: TRBJ2-1

cdr3_nt: TGCAGCGTTGAATTGAACAGGGGGACAGATACGCAGTATTTT
cdr3_aa: CSVELNRGTDTQYF
clone_size: many
v_call: TRBV29-1
d_call: TRBD1
j_call: TRBJ2-3

cdr3_nt: TGCAGTGCTCCCCAGTCGGCTAGCGGGGTTTACAATGAGCAGTTCTTC
cdr3_aa: CSAPQSASGVYNEQFF
clone_size: -
v_call: TRBV20-1
d_call: TRBD2
j_call: TRBJ2-1

cdr3_nt: TGCAGTGCTAGAGATAGTCGGACAGGGAATTTAGCCAAAAACATTCAGTACTTC
cdr3_aa: CSARDSRTGNLAKNIQYF
clone_size: many
v_call: TRBV20-1
d_call: TRBD1
j_call: TRBJ2-4

cdr3_nt: TGTGCCAGCAGTTTGCTCTTGGGGGAGGGAAGCACAGATACGCAGTATTTT
cdr3_aa: CASSLLLGEGSTDTQYF
clone_size: many
v_call: TRBV27
d_call: TRBD2
j_call: TRBJ2-3

cdr3_nt: TGTGCCAGCAGCCCACAGACTAGCGGGAGGGGTTTCAATGAGCAGTTCTTC
cdr3_aa: CASSPQTSGRGFNEQFF
clone_size: many
v_call: TRBV6-1
d_call: TRBD2
j_call: TRBJ2-1

cdr3_nt: TGCAGTGCCGCTCCTCACGGGGTAGCGGCCTACAATGAGCAGTTCTTC
cdr3_aa: CSAAPHGVAAYNEQFF
clone_size: many
v_call: TRBV20-1
d_call: -
j_call: TRBJ2-1

cdr3_nt: TGCAGTGCTAGAGCCCCTGCTGGTAGCGGGCCGAACACCGGGGAGCTGTTTTTT
cdr3_aa: CSARAPAGSGPNTGELFF
clone_size: many
v_call: TRBV20-1
d_call: TRBD2
j_call: TRBJ2-2

cdr3_nt: TGTGCCAGCAGCGGAGGGACTAGCGGGAGCGCCGGGGAGCTGTTTTTT
cdr3_aa: CASSGGTSGSAGELFF
clone_size: -
v_call: TRBV9
d_call: TRBD2
j_call: TRBJ2-2

cdr3_nt: TGCAGTGCAGGAATGTATAGCGGGAGGGCAGATACGCAGTATTTT
cdr3_aa: CSAGMYSGRADTQYF
clone_size: few
v_call: TRBV20-1
d_call: TRBD2
j_call: TRBJ2-3

cdr3_nt: TGTGCCAGCAGCGTAGGGGTGGTGGGCTATGGCTACACCTTC
cdr3_aa: CASSVGVVGYGYTF
clone_size: many
v_call: TRBV9
d_call: -
j_call: TRBJ1-2